What follows are 14 T cell receptor beta chains derived from one specimen sequenced in a study of T cell changes during pregnancy in multiple sclerosis. The table came from immunoSEQ multiplex PCR; TCRdb's copy has only in-frame clones and leaves some out. The sample comprises tens of thousands of clones, approximately 92% of which are singletons, and 0.15% to 0.2% rests with the top ten. This material consisted of CD4+ T cells from peripheral blood mononuclear cells, taken after pregnancy. The source of these receptors is a female donor in good health, enrolled as a control in a pregnancy study.

Here the CDR3 reads CASSSLTGVGTNEKLFF. The DNA for the CDR3 is TGTGCCAGCAGTTCGTTGACAGGGGTAGGAACTAATGAAAAACTGTTTTTT. This chain links TRBV27 with TRBJ1-4; TRBD1 agrees at 8 bases. This CDR3 has 17 residues. In germline, CDR1 is MNHEY, CDR2 SMNVEV (reference sequence). Trimming at V came to 4 bases and at J to 1 base, leaving 8 bases not matched to a gene. The full variable domain, completed using reference TRBV27 and TRBJ1-4, is EAQVTQNPRYLITVTGKKLTVTCSQNMNHEYMSWYRQDPGLGLRQIYYSMNVEVTDKGDVPEGYKVSRKEKRNFPLILESPSPNQTSLYFCASSSLTGVGTNEKLFFGSGTQLSVL.

The chain has TRBV7-2 and TRBJ2-5; 7 nucleotides align to TRBD2. Germline CDR1 and CDR2: SGHTA and FQGNSA. This CDR3 has 14 amino acids. Unmatched junction bases numbered 4, after V lost 5 bases and J lost 1 base. Written as DNA, the CDR3 is TGTGCCAGCAGCCCTGCTAGCGGCCAAGAGACCCAGTACTTC. Protein product: CASSPASGQETQYF.

The chain recombines TRBV23-1 with TRBJ1-6; 10 nucleotides agree with TRBD1. TRBV23-1 is treated as an ORF (open reading frame) with a function not yet certain. This CDR3 spans 19 amino acids. V shed 0 bases, J shed 2 bases, and the junction held 7 bases outside the gene matches. CDR3 sequence: CASSQSLDRGFTYNSPLHF. The DNA of the CDR3 is TGCGCCAGCAGTCAATCCCTGGACAGGGGGTTCACCTATAATTCACCCCTCCACTTT.

J is TRBJ1-1 and V is TRBV7-9; 8 nucleotides line up with TRBD1. V lost 7 bases and J lost 2; bases outside the gene matches: 12. CDR3 size: 16 residues. Germline values: CDR1 SEHNR, CDR2 FQNEAQ (reference sequence). The CDR3 DNA reads TGTGCCAGCATCCAATCCGGGACAGGACCTAACACTGAAGCTTTCTTT. It codes for CASIQSGTGPNTEAFF.

The chain recombines TRBV29-1 with TRBJ1-5; D is perhaps TRBD1 (6 bases). Trimming took off 4 bases at V and 0 bases at J, with 10 bases between the two ends. The germline V gene encodes CDR1 SQVTM and CDR2 ANQGSEA. This CDR3 comprises 14 residues. In DNA form, the CDR3 reads TGCAGCGTTGCCGACAGGAATAGCAATCAGCCCCAGCATTTT. Protein sequence: CSVADRNSNQPQHF.

In this sample, this clone turned up once. The V gene is TRBV27, the J gene TRBJ2-3; unclear D gene. The CDR3 loop spans 14 amino acids. Germline CDR1 MNHEY, CDR2 SMNVEV (reference sequence). V was pared by 4 bases and J by 8 bases, with 16 bases between. The CDR3 here is CASSSGLSGGTQYF. For the CDR3, the DNA is TGTGCCAGCAGTTCCGGTTTGAGTGGTGGTACGCAGTATTTT.

The chain links TRBV5-6 to TRBJ1-1, with unresolved D. V was pared by 3 bases and J by 6 bases, with 6 bases between. CDR3 length equals 11 residues. The germline CDR1 and CDR2 sequences are SGHDT and YYEEEE. In DNA form, the CDR3 reads TGTGCCAGCAGCTCGTTCGCTGAAGCTTTCTTT. This codes for CASSSFAEAFF.

This sequence joins TRBV7-2 and TRBJ1-3, with D possibly matching TRBD1 (5 bases). The CDR3 totals 15 residues. V lost 4 bases and J 2 bases, leaving 12 bases between the germline ends. Per the germline V gene, CDR1 is SGHTA and CDR2 is FQGNSA. CDR3 residues: CASSSPRGAGNTIYF. The CDR3 coding sequence is TGTGCCAGCAGCTCCCCCCGGGGGGCTGGAAACACCATATATTTT.

The chain uses TRBV6-5 and TRBJ1-2; TRBD1 matches at 9 bases. The CDR3 sequence is 15 residues long. V was clipped by 2 bases and J by 7 bases; unmatched bases: 8. Germline V gene data show CDR1 as MNHEY and CDR2 as SVGAGI. DNA for the CDR3: TGTGCCAGCAGTTACACCCCGGGACAGGGTGGTGGCTACACCTTC. It specifies CASSYTPGQGGGYTF.

This chain links TRBV6-5 with TRBJ2-1, with 12 bases identical to TRBD2. The germline V gene has CDR1 MNHEY and CDR2 SVGAGI. CDR3 size: 15 residues. After removal of 6 bases from V and 5 bases from J, the junction contained 5 bases not matched to a gene. As DNA, the CDR3 is TGTGCCAGCAGGTCCCTAGCGGGGGGGGACAATGAGCAGTTCTTC. It yields the protein CASRSLAGGDNEQFF.

The chain recombines TRBV5-4 with TRBJ2-5; TRBD2 aligns across 8 bases. The CDR3 runs to 15 residues. Looked up from germline, CDR1 is SGHNT and CDR2 is YYREEE (reference sequence). The junction had 6 bases not matched to a gene; V was cut back by 4 bases and J by 1 base. The CDR3 loop reads CASSPGLAAQETQYF. CDR3 DNA: TGTGCCAGCAGCCCTGGACTAGCCGCCCAAGAGACCCAGTACTTC. The entire variable domain, with the rest obtained from reference TRBV5-4 and TRBJ2-5, is as follows: ETGVTQSPTHLIKTRGQQVTLRCSSQSGHNTVSWYQQALGQGPQFIFQYYREEENGRGNFPPRFSGLQFPNYSSELNVNALELDDSALYLCASSPGLAAQETQYFGPGTRLLVL.

The chain recombines TRBV18 with TRBJ1-4; weak D call: TRBD1 (5 bases). In germline, CDR1 is KGHSH, CDR2 LQKENI. This CDR3 is 12 amino acids long. V lost 4 bases, J lost 8 bases, and 8 bases lay in between. The CDR3 DNA is TGTGCCAGCTCACAGGGGAAGGAAAAACTGTTTTTT. This codes for CASSQGKEKLFF. Full variable domain (rest looked up from reference TRBV18 and TRBJ1-4): NAGVMQNPRHLVRRRGQEARLRCSPMKGHSHVYWYRQLPEEGLKFMVYLQKENIIDESGMPKERFSAEFPKEGPSILRIQQVVRGDSAAYFCASSQGKEKLFFGSGTQLSVL.

This sequence joins TRBV12-5 and TRBJ2-7; D perhaps matches TRBD1 (6 bases). CDR3 length: 15 residues. Germline V CDR1 and CDR2: LGHNT, FRNRAP. Trimming took off 0 bases at V and 3 bases at J, with 12 bases between the two ends. The CDR3 spells CASGLVQGPGYEQYF. DNA for the CDR3: TGTGCTAGTGGTTTGGTCCAGGGGCCCGGCTACGAGCAGTACTTC.

J is TRBJ2-7 and V is TRBV9, with TRBD1 as a possible D gene (6 bases). The ends were cut back, 4 bases at V and 6 bases at J, with 17 bases in the middle. This CDR3 contains 14 residues. CDR1 and CDR2 (germline): SGDLS, YYNGEE. The chain's CDR3 is CASSKTGTTLEQYF. As DNA, the CDR3 is TGTGCCAGCAGCAAAACCGGGACAACCCTCGAGCAGTACTTC.